This T cell receptor (beta chain) was sequenced in a study of Ad26.COV2.S vaccination and SARS-CoV-2 variants. Germline lookup yields CDR1 KGHDR and CDR2 SFDVKD. V was cut by 2 bases and J by 4 bases, with 13 bases left in between. The CDR3 contains 16 residues. Turning to this clone: Its matching antigen is unknown.

Measured with immunoSEQ multiplex PCR; TCRdb has only the in-frame clones, and not every one. The sample lists about 350,000 clones; around 90% were seen once. Study results and caveats: Analytic work on TCR breadth and depth might have understated the full extent of total T cell responses.

Treatment described: 15 to 20 received Ad26.COV2.S at low or high dose, single or two shots; roughly 5 received placebo; per-sample allocation not given. Sampling occurred on day 63 after the first vaccine or placebo injection. Expressing Wuhan-strain SARS-CoV-2 spike, an Ad26 vector served as the vaccine. The specimen was peripheral blood, collected in a trial of Ad26.COV2.S vaccine versus placebo. The rearrangement links TRBV24-1 to TRBJ2-2; perhaps TRBD2 as D (5 bases). The clonotype comes from a person aged 18-65 years who received the Ad26.COV2.S COVID-19 vaccine or a placebo. This chain's CDR3 is CATSDSAPGVTGELFF. Here the CDR3 DNA reads TGTGCCACCAGTGATTCCGCGCCCGGGGTCACCGGGGAGCTGTTTTTT.